This T cell receptor beta chain was identified during a study of T cell responses to AZD1222 COVID-19 vaccine. Assay used: immunoSEQ multiplex PCR; TCRdb lists only in-frame clones, some missing. The profile covers 100,000 to 110,000 clones, with approximately 87% appearing a single time and over 4% taken by the ten largest. This clone was counted a single time. Its target is unknown. Findings of the study overall: Repertoires were obtained only post-peak T cell response. Among those given AZD1222, only 5 to 7 were seropositive at baseline. Donors were mostly white British, more females; clonal diversity possibly underestimated.

The V gene's germline CDR1 is SGDLS and CDR2 YYNGEE. CDR3 length: 16 amino acids. V lost 2 bases to trimming and J lost 6 bases; unmatched junction nucleotides: 8. The J gene is TRBJ2-2, the V gene TRBV9, with 9 bases aligning to TRBD2. This receptor was obtained from an adult in good health. Specimen: peripheral blood, collected on day 0 of MenACWY control vaccination. CDR3 DNA sequence: TGTGCCAGCAGCGTTCGCGGGAGGGCCCGGGCCGGGGAGCTGTTTTTT. Protein product: CASSVRGRARAGELFF. Drawing the rest from reference TRBV9 and TRBJ2-2, the complete variable domain is DSGVTQTPKHLITATGQRVTLRCSPRSGDLSVYWYQQSLDQGLQFLIQYYNGEERAKGNILERFSAQQFPDLHSELNLSSLELGDSALYFCASSVRGRARAGELFFGEGSRLTVL.